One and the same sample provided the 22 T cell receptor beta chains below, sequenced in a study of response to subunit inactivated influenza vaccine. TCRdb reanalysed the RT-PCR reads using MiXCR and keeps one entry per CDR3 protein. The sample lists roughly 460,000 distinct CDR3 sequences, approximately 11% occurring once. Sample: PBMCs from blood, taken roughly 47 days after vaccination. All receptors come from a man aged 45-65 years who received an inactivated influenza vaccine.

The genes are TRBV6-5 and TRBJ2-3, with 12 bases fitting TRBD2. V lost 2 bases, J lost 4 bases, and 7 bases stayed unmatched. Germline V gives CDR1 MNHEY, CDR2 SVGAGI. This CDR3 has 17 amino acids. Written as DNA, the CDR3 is TGTGCCAGCAGTTACCGTCTGACTAGCGGGGGAGCAGATACGCAGTATTTT. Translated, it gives CASSYRLTSGGADTQYF.

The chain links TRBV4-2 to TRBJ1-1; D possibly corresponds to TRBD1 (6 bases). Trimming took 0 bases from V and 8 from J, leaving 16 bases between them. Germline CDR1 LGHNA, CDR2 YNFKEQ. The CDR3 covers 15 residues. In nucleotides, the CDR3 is TGTGCCAGCAGCCAAGAGGGGGGCCTGGGGATAGAAGCTTTCTTT. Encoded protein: CASSQEGGLGIEAFF.

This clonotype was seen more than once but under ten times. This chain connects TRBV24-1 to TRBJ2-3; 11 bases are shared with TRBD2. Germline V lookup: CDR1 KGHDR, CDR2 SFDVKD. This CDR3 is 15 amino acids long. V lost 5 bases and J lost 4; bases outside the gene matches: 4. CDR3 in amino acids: CATSATSGGADTQYF. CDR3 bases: TGTGCCACCAGTGCTACTAGCGGGGGCGCAGATACGCAGTATTTT.

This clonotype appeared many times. CDR3: CASTSSGSVYEQYF. The CDR3 DNA follows: TGTGCCAGCACCTCTAGCGGGAGTGTCTACGAGCAGTACTTC. The rearrangement uses TRBV12-3 or TRBV12-4 and TRBJ2-7, with 10 bases that match TRBD2. The CDR3 covers 14 residues. Unmatched junction bases numbered 6, after V lost 7 bases and J lost 3 bases.

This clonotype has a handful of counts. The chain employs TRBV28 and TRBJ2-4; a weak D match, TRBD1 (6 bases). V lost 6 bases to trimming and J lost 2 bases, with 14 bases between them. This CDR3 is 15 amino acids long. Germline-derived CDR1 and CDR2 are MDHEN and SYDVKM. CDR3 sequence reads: CASSRRGGSKNIQYF. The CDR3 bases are TGTGCCAGCAGCCGAAGAGGGGGTTCCAAAAACATTCAGTACTTC.

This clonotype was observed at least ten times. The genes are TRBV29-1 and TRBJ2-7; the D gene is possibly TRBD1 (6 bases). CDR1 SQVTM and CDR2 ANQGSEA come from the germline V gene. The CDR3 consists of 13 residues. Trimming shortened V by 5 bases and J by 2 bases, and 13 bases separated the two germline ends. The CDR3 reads CSVSQGNPYEQYF. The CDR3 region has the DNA TGCAGCGTTTCCCAGGGGAACCCCTACGAGCAGTACTTC.

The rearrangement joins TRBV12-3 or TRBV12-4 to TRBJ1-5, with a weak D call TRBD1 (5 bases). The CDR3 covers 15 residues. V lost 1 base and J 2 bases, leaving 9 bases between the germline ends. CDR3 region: CASSLVGARNQPQHF. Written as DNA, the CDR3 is TGTGCCAGCAGTTTAGTCGGGGCTCGCAATCAGCCCCAGCATTTT.

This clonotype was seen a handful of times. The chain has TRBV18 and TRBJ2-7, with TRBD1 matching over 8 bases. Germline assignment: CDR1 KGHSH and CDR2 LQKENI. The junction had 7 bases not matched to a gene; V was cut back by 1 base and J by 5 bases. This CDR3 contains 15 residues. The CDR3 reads CASSPRQGAINEQYF. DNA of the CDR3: TGTGCCAGCTCACCACGGCAGGGGGCGATCAACGAGCAGTACTTC. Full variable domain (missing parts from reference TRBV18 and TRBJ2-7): NAGVMQNPRHLVRRRGQEARLRCSPMKGHSHVYWYRQLPEEGLKFMVYLQKENIIDESGMPKERFSAEFPKEGPSILRIQQVVRGDSAAYFCASSPRQGAINEQYFGPGTRLTVT.

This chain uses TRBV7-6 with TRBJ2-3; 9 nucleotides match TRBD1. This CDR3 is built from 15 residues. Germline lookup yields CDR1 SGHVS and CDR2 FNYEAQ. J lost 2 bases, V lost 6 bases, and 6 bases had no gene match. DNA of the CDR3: TGTGCCAGCAGTGAACAGGGGGCGAACACAGATACGCAGTATTTT. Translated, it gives CASSEQGANTDTQYF.

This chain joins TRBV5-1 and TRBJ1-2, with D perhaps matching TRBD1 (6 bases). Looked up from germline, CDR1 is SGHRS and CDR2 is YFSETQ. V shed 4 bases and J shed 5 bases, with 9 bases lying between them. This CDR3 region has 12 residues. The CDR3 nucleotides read TGCGCCAGCAGCGAACAGGGATATGGCTACACCTTC. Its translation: CASSEQGYGYTF. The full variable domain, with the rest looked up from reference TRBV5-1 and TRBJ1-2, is KAGVTQTPRYLIKTRGQQVTLSCSPISGHRSVSWYQQTPGQGLQFLFEYFSETQRNKGNFPGRFSGRQFSNSRSEMNVSTLELGDSALYLCASSEQGYGYTFGSGTRLTVV.

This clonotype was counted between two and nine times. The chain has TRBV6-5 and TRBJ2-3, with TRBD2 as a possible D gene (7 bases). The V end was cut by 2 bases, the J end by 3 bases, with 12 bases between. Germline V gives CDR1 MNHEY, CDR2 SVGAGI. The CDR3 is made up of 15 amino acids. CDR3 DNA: TGTGCCAGCAGTTACGAGGGGGGGGAAACAGATACGCAGTATTTT. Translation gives CASSYEGGETDTQYF.

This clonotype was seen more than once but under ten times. The CDR3 is CASSYSLFQTSGSRETQYF. CDR3 coding DNA: TGTGCCAGCAGTTACTCGTTATTTCAGACTAGCGGGAGTCGAGAGACCCAGTACTTC. V usage is TRBV6-5 and J usage is TRBJ2-5; the match to TRBD2 covers 12 bases. The CDR3 totals 19 residues. With 0 bases clipped from V and 4 bases from J, the junction kept 12 bases outside the gene matches. Per the germline V gene, CDR1 is MNHEY and CDR2 is SVGAGI.

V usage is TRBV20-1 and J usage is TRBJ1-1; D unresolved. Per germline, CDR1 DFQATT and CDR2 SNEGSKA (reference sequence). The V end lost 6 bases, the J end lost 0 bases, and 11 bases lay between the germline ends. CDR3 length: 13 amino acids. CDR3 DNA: TGCAGTGCCGGCAGAACTATGAACACTGAAGCTTTCTTT. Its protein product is CSAGRTMNTEAFF.

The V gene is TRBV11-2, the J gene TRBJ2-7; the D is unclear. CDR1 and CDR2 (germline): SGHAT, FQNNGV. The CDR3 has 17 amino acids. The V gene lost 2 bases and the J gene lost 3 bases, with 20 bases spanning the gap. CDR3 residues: CASSLTASRYPNYEQYF. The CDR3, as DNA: TGTGCCAGCAGCTTAACAGCCAGCCGATATCCGAACTACGAGCAGTACTTC.

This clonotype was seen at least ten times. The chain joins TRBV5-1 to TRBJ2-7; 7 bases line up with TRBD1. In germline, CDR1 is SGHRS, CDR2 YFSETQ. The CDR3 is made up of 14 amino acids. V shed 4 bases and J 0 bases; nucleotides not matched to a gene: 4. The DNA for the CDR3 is TGCGCCAGCAGCGTGGGGACAGTCTCCTACGAGCAGTACTTC. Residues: CASSVGTVSYEQYF.

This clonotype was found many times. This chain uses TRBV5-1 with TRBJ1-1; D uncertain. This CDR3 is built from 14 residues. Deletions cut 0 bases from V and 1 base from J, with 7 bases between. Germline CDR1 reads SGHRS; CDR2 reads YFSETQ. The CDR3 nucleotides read TGCGCCAGCAGCTTGGCCGGCGGGAACACTGAAGCTTTCTTT. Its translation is CASSLAGGNTEAFF.

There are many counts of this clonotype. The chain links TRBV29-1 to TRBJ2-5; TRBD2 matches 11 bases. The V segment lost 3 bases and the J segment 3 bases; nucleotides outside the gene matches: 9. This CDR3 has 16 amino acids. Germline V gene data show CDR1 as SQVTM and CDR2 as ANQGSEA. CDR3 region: CSVDWVSGRAKETQYF. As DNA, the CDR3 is TGCAGCGTTGACTGGGTTAGCGGGAGGGCCAAAGAGACCCAGTACTTC. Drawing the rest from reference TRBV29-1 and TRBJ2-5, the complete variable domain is SAVISQKPSRDICQRGTSLTIQCQVDSQVTMMFWYRQQPGQSLTLIATANQGSEATYESGFVIDKFPISRPNLTFSTLTVSNMSPEDSSIYLCSVDWVSGRAKETQYFGPGTRLLVL.

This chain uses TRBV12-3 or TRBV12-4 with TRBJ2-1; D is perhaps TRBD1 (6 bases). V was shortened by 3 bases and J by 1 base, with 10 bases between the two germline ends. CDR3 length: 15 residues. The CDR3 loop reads CASSFQGLSYNEQFF. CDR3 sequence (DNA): TGTGCCAGCAGTTTTCAGGGGTTATCCTACAATGAGCAGTTCTTC.

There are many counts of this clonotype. The CDR3 DNA follows: TGTGCCAGCAGGCTCACAGGGACAGATACGCAGTATTTT. Translated, it gives CASRLTGTDTQYF. V usage is TRBV12-3 or TRBV12-4 and J usage is TRBJ2-3, with a weak D call TRBD1 (6 bases). This CDR3 has 13 amino acids. Trimming pared 6 bases from V and 3 bases from J, leaving 10 bases between.

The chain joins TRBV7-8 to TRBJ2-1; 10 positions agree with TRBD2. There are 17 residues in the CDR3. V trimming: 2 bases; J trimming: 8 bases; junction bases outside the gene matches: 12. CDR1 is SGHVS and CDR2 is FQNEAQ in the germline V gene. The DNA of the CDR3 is TGTGCCAGCAGCTTATCCCGGAGTAGCGGGAGGTTAGATGAGCAGTTCTTC. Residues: CASSLSRSSGRLDEQFF. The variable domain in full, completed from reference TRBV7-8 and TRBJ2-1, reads GAGVSQSPRYKVAKRGQDVALRCDPISGHVSLFWYQQALGQGPEFLTYFQNEAQLDKSGLPSDRFFAERPEGSVSTLKIQRTQQEDSAVYLCASSLSRSSGRLDEQFFGPGTRLTVL.

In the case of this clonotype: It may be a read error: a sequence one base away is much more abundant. The CDR3 region has the DNA TGCAGTACTCTGGGGACTAGCGGGAGGCGAAGAGATACGCAGTATTTT. This encodes CSTLGTSGRRRDTQYF. This chain links TRBV20-1 with TRBJ2-3, with 15 nucleotides matching TRBD2. Losses at the gene ends were 8 bases for V and 5 bases for J; bases not matched to a gene: 11. The CDR3 extends over 16 amino acids. Germline CDR1 reads DFQATT; CDR2 reads SNEGSKA (reference sequence).

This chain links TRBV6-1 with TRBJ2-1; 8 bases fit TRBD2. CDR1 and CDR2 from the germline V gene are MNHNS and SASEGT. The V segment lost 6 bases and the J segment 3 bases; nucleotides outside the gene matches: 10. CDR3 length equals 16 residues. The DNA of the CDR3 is TGTGCCAGCAGCCTACTAGCGGAGCCGATCTACAATGAGCAGTTCTTC. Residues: CASSLLAEPIYNEQFF.